A single sample gave rise to the 31 T cell receptor beta chains below, sequenced in a study of blood T cell repertoires in COVID-19. Measured with immunoSEQ multiplex PCR; TCRdb has only the in-frame clones, and not every one. In the table there are roughly 300,000 clones, over 75% of which are singletons. The sample was peripheral blood. The receptors were sampled from a human donor in a cohort sampled during active COVID-19.

The CDR3: CASNFIGANEKLFF. The CDR3 bases are TGTGCCAGCAACTTCATAGGAGCTAATGAAAAACTGTTTTTT. The rearrangement links TRBV6-5 to TRBJ1-4; D remains ambiguous. The CDR3 covers 14 residues. Germline-derived CDR1 and CDR2 are MNHEY and SVGAGI. V lost 7 bases to trimming and J lost 3 bases, with 12 bases between them.

This chain's CDR3 is CASSMAAGNTIYF. The CDR3 region has the DNA TGTGCCAGTAGTATGGCAGCTGGAAACACCATATATTTT. The chain employs TRBV19 and TRBJ1-3; no reliable D call. The CDR3 has 13 residues. The V and J ends lost 3 bases and 2 bases respectively, with 5 bases between them. The germline V gene has CDR1 LNHDA and CDR2 SQIVND (reference sequence).

This chain links TRBV2 with TRBJ1-6; D possibly corresponds to TRBD1 (5 bases). The CDR3 loop spans 14 amino acids. Germline loops: CDR1 SNHLY, CDR2 FYNNEI. V lost 2 bases and J 7 bases, leaving 9 bases between the germline ends. The CDR3 protein is CASSESGHNSPLHF. The CDR3 coding sequence is TGTGCCAGCAGTGAATCCGGACACAATTCACCCCTCCACTTT.

This clone has more than one count but fewer than ten. The chain employs TRBV6-5 and TRBJ2-5, with D uncertain. V gave up 2 bases and J gave up 10 bases, with 5 bases separating them. This CDR3 has 10 residues. The germline gives CDR1 MNHEY, CDR2 SVGAGI. In DNA, the CDR3 is TGTGCCAGCAGTTACCCCTTCCAGTACTTC. It specifies CASSYPFQYF.

This clone was seen only once. The chain is built from TRBV30 and TRBJ1-1; TRBD1 might be the D (5 bases). This CDR3 is built from 12 residues. CDR1 and CDR2 (germline): GTSNPN, SVGIG (reference sequence). V gave up 2 bases and J gave up 10 bases, with 14 bases separating them. CDR3 amino acids: CAWSLQVERAFF. Here the CDR3 DNA reads TGTGCCTGGAGTTTACAGGTAGAGAGAGCTTTCTTT.

J is TRBJ2-7 and V is TRBV19, with 8 bases matching TRBD1. The CDR3 is 12 amino acids. With V trimmed by 8 bases and J by 8 bases, 8 bases remained unmatched. Germline lookup yields CDR1 LNHDA and CDR2 SQIVND (reference sequence). This CDR3 is CASGTGATKQYF. DNA of the CDR3: TGTGCCAGTGGGACAGGAGCTACGAAGCAGTACTTC.

This sequence joins TRBV10-3 and TRBJ2-3; weak D call: TRBD1 (6 bases). V lost 6 bases to trimming and J lost 2 bases, with 21 bases between them. The germline gives CDR1 ENHRY, CDR2 SYGVKD. This CDR3 is 17 amino acids long. In DNA form, the CDR3 reads TGTGCCATCAGGGTCGACAAAACCGGACAGACCACAGATACGCAGTATTTT. This encodes CAIRVDKTGQTTDTQYF.

The J gene is TRBJ2-7, the V gene TRBV6-5, with 9 nucleotides matching TRBD1. CDR3 length: 14 amino acids. In germline, CDR1 is MNHEY, CDR2 SVGAGI. V trimming: 7 bases; J trimming: 0 bases; junction bases outside the gene matches: 4. In DNA, the CDR3 is TGTGCCAGCACCCCGGGACAGGGCTCCTACGAGCAGTACTTC. It translates to CASTPGQGSYEQYF.

This clone came up once. V usage is TRBV7-3 and J usage is TRBJ2-1; the match to TRBD2 covers 7 bases. CDR3 length: 13 amino acids. V lost 5 bases to trimming and J lost 5 bases; unmatched junction nucleotides: 3. The V gene's germline CDR1 is SGHTA and CDR2 FQGTGA. CDR3 sequence (DNA): TGTGCCAGCAGCGCCGGGACTAACAATGAGCAGTTCTTC. Its protein is CASSAGTNNEQFF.

The chain couples TRBV28 to TRBJ1-3; TRBD1 agrees at 7 bases. The CDR3 is 15 residues long. V lost 11 bases, J lost 2 bases, and 12 bases stayed unmatched. Germline V gene data show CDR1 as MDHEN and CDR2 as SYDVKM. This chain's CDR3 is CALSTGPETGNTIYF. The CDR3 bases are TGTGCCCTCTCGACAGGGCCCGAAACTGGAAACACCATATATTTT.

The genes are TRBV6-5 and TRBJ1-1; D ambiguous. In germline, CDR1 is MNHEY, CDR2 SVGAGI. Trimming stripped 10 bases from V and 4 bases from J, with 13 bases between. The CDR3 has 12 residues. The CDR3 loop reads CANGRLGTEAFF. In DNA form, the CDR3 reads TGTGCCAACGGGAGGCTGGGCACTGAAGCTTTCTTT.

The chain uses TRBV19 and TRBJ2-7; 8 nucleotides line up with TRBD1. Per germline, CDR1 LNHDA and CDR2 SQIVND (reference sequence). V lost 5 bases to trimming and J lost 2 bases; unmatched junction nucleotides: 5. This CDR3 is built from 14 residues. DNA for the CDR3: TGTGCCAGTAGTTTACAGGGGGATCCCTACGAGCAGTACTTC. Translating it yields CASSLQGDPYEQYF.

This clone was seen only once. The J gene is TRBJ1-2, the V gene TRBV11-2; maybe TRBD1 (6 bases). The ends were cut back, 1 base at V and 7 bases at J, with 22 bases in the middle. Per germline, CDR1 SGHAT and CDR2 FQNNGV. This CDR3 comprises 17 residues. The CDR3 loop is CASSLAGATTDPAGYTF. The CDR3 DNA reads as TGTGCCAGCAGCTTAGCAGGGGCAACGACCGACCCTGCTGGCTACACCTTC.

The chain combines TRBV20-1 with TRBJ1-1, with a possible D match to TRBD1 (5 bases). The CDR3 has 11 amino acids. CDR1 is DFQATT, CDR2 SNEGSKA, per germline (reference sequence). V lost 5 bases and J lost 5, with 9 bases in between. The chain's CDR3 is CSAPGITEAFF. CDR3 DNA: TGCAGTGCTCCAGGGATAACTGAAGCTTTCTTT.

The J gene is TRBJ2-3, the V gene TRBV5-5; tentatively, D is TRBD2 (6 bases). The germline CDR1 and CDR2 sequences are SGHKS and YYEKEE (reference sequence). The V end lost 1 base, the J end lost 5 bases, and 14 bases lay between the germline ends. The CDR3 runs 15 residues. CDR3 sequence: CASSLRLALGDTQYF. The CDR3 nucleotides are TGTGCCAGCAGCTTGAGGCTAGCGTTGGGAGATACGCAGTATTTT. The full variable domain, completed using reference TRBV5-5 and TRBJ2-3, is DAGVTQSPTHLIKTRGQQVTLRCSPISGHKSVSWYQQVLGQGPQFIFQYYEKEERGRGNFPDRFSARQFPNYSSELNVNALLLGDSALYLCASSLRLALGDTQYFGPGTRLTVL.

This rearrangement joins TRBV25-1 to TRBJ2-1; D possibly corresponds to TRBD1 (5 bases). V lost 4 bases and J 6 bases, leaving 16 bases between the germline ends. CDR1 and CDR2 from the germline V gene are MGHDK and SYGVNS. This CDR3 is 15 amino acids long. CDR3 in DNA: TGTGCCAGCAGTGGCTTGGAGAAACAGGCCAATGAGCAGTTCTTC. Its protein is CASSGLEKQANEQFF.

The genes are TRBV7-8 and TRBJ2-3; TRBD1 matches 9 bases. Germline assignment: CDR1 SGHVS and CDR2 FQNEAQ. The CDR3 extends over 16 amino acids. Trimming cost V 2 bases and J 2 bases; bases outside gene matches: 5. CDR3 nucleotides: TGTGCCAGCAGCTTACGCGACAGGGGGAACACAGATACGCAGTATTTT. It specifies CASSLRDRGNTDTQYF.

J is TRBJ2-7 and V is TRBV3-1 (or the pseudogene TRBV3-2), with D perhaps TRBD1 (6 bases). The ends were cut back, 6 bases at V and 5 bases at J, with 17 bases in the middle. Germline CDR1 and CDR2: LGHDT and YNNKEL (reference sequence). The CDR3 is 14 residues long. CDR3 DNA sequence: TGTGCCAGCAGACCAGGGGCACCCACCGACGAGCAGTACTTC. Translation: CASRPGAPTDEQYF.

The chain employs TRBV11-2 and TRBJ1-4, with D unclear. Germline CDR1 and CDR2: SGHAT and FQNNGV. Trimming removed 1 base at V and 0 bases at J, with 3 bases between. The CDR3 has 14 residues. This CDR3 reads CASSLVATNEKLFF. As DNA, the CDR3 is TGTGCCAGCAGCTTAGTAGCAACTAATGAAAAACTGTTTTTT.

The J gene is TRBJ2-7, the V gene TRBV29-1; weak D call: TRBD2 (7 bases). Trimming removed 0 bases at V and 1 base at J, with 16 bases between. This CDR3 is built from 16 residues. The germline gives CDR1 SQVTM, CDR2 ANQGSEA. Here the CDR3 DNA reads TGCAGCGTTGAAGAGGACAGCGGGACGGAATCCTACGAGCAGTACTTC. Its translation is CSVEEDSGTESYEQYF.

This rearrangement joins TRBV18 to TRBJ1-6, with 8 bases lining up with TRBD1. Germline CDR1 reads KGHSH; CDR2 reads LQKENI. V lost 3 bases and J lost 7; bases outside the gene matches: 8. This CDR3 has 16 residues. The DNA of the CDR3 is TGTGCCAGCTCACCGTTACCCGGGACAGGAAATTCACCCCTCCACTTT. Amino acids: CASSPLPGTGNSPLHF.

The chain links TRBV28 to TRBJ1-3; D gene unclear. Germline assignment: CDR1 MDHEN and CDR2 SYDVKM. The CDR3 spans 16 residues. V lost 8 bases to trimming and J lost 0 bases, with 17 bases between them. CDR3 DNA: TGTGCCAGCCAGTCTGGCGGGTCCAGCTCTGGAAACACCATATATTTT. Translated, it gives CASQSGGSSSGNTIYF. Complete variable domain (other parts from reference TRBV28 and TRBJ1-3): DVKVTQSSRYLVKRTGEKVFLECVQDMDHENMFWYRQDPGLGLRLIYFSYDVKMKEKGDIPEGYSVSREKKERFSLILESASTNQTSMYLCASQSGGSSSGNTIYFGEGSWLTVV.

The chain uses TRBV7-6 and TRBJ1-6, with 8 nucleotides matching TRBD1. The CDR3 is made up of 15 amino acids. From germline, CDR1 is SGHVS and CDR2 FNYEAQ. V lost 5 bases and J lost 8; bases outside the gene matches: 8. The CDR3 coding sequence is TGTGCCAGCAGCCTTGGACAGGGATTACATTCACCCCTCCACTTT. Translated: CASSLGQGLHSPLHF.

In this sample, this clone turned up once. This chain links TRBV7-3 with TRBJ1-1; D not resolved. V lost 4 bases and J 3 bases, leaving 9 bases between the germline ends. This CDR3 contains 13 residues. Germline-derived CDR1 and CDR2 are SGHTA and FQGTGA. The CDR3 here is CASSSGWDTEAFF. DNA for the CDR3: TGTGCCAGCAGCTCAGGATGGGACACTGAAGCTTTCTTT.

The V call is TRBV7-9, the J call TRBJ1-3; TRBD1 is a possible D gene (5 bases). The CDR3 sequence is 16 residues long. Germline-derived CDR1 and CDR2 are SEHNR and FQNEAQ (reference sequence). Trimming pared 3 bases from V and 0 bases from J, leaving 12 bases between. CDR3 coding DNA: TGTGCCAGCAGCTTGCCGACAGTTGCCTCTGGAAACACCATATATTTT. Residues: CASSLPTVASGNTIYF.

This rearrangement joins TRBV24-1 to TRBJ1-2, with 7 bases fitting TRBD1. Germline trimming cut 3 bases from V and 3 bases from J; bases unmatched to any gene: 6. Germline-derived CDR1 and CDR2 are KGHDR and SFDVKD. The CDR3 contains 15 residues. CDR3 protein: CATSDPQGKDYGYTF. Here the CDR3 DNA reads TGTGCCACCAGTGATCCACAGGGGAAGGACTATGGCTACACCTTC.

The CDR3 sequence is CASSLEQGNTEAFF. The CDR3 DNA reads TGTGCCAGCAGCTTAGAACAGGGGAACACTGAAGCTTTCTTT. This chain links TRBV7-6 with TRBJ1-1; the D gene is possibly TRBD1 (6 bases). The CDR3 is 14 amino acids. Germline lookup yields CDR1 SGHVS and CDR2 FNYEAQ. The V and J ends lost 1 base and 1 base respectively, with 7 bases between them.

This clone was seen once. The chain uses TRBV5-6 and TRBJ1-3, with D possibly matching TRBD1 (6 bases). The ends were cut back, 4 bases at V and 0 bases at J, with 11 bases in the middle. This CDR3 spans 15 amino acids. Germline values: CDR1 SGHDT, CDR2 YYEEEE. The CDR3 sequence is CASSTRQVSGNTIYF. For the CDR3, the DNA is TGTGCCAGCAGCACTCGACAGGTCTCTGGAAACACCATATATTTT.

V usage is TRBV30 and J usage is TRBJ2-3, with 9 bases that match TRBD2. V trimming: 1 base; J trimming: 6 bases; junction bases outside the gene matches: 8. CDR1 is GTSNPN and CDR2 is SVGIG in the germline V gene (reference sequence). The CDR3 runs 15 residues. The CDR3 bases are TGTGCCTGGAGTGAATCGGCGGGGGGGCTTGATACGCAGTATTTT. It yields the protein CAWSESAGGLDTQYF.

The rearrangement links TRBV5-1 to TRBJ2-7, with TRBD1 matching 7 bases. The CDR3 runs 16 residues. Germline V gene sequence: CDR1 SGHRS, CDR2 YFSETQ. V trimming: 2 bases; J trimming: 2 bases; junction bases outside the gene matches: 10. The CDR3 reads CASSFNSGTATYEQYF. CDR3 nucleotides: TGCGCCAGCAGCTTTAACTCCGGGACAGCTACCTACGAGCAGTACTTC.

This sequence joins TRBV7-9 and TRBJ1-2; D unclear. This CDR3 contains 12 residues. V was pared by 1 base and J by 3 bases, with 3 bases between. In germline, CDR1 is SEHNR, CDR2 FQNEAQ (reference sequence). For the CDR3, the DNA is TGTGCCAGCAGCTTAGTAGACTATGGCTACACCTTC. Translation: CASSLVDYGYTF. Drawing the rest from reference TRBV7-9 and TRBJ1-2, the complete variable domain is DTGVSQNPRHKITKRGQNVTFRCDPISEHNRLYWYRQTLGQGPEFLTYFQNEAQLEKSRLLSDRFSAERPKGSFSTLEIQRTEQGDSAMYLCASSLVDYGYTFGSGTRLTVV.